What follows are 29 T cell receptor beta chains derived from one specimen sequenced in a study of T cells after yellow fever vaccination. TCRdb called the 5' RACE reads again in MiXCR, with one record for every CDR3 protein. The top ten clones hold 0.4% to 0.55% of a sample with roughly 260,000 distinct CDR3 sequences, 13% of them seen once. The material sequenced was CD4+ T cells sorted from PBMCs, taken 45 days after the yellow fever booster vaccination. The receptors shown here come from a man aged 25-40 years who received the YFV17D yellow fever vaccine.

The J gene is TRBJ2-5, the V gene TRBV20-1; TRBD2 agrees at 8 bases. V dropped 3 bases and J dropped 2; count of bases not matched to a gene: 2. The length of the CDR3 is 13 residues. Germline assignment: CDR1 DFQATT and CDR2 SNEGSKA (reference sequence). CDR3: CSASGGGQETQYF. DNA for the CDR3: TGCAGTGCTAGCGGCGGGGGGCAAGAGACCCAGTACTTC.

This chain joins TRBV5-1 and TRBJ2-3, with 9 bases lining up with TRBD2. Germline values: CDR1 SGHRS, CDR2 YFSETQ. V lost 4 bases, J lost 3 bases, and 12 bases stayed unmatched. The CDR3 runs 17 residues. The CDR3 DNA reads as TGCGCCAGCAGCCATGGGACTAGCTTAGGAGGAACAGATACGCAGTATTTT. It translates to CASSHGTSLGGTDTQYF.

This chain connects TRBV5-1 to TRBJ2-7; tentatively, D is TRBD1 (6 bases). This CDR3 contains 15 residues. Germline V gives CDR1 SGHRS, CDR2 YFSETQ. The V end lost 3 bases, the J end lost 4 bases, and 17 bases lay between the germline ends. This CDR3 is CASSSIGDRTYEQYF. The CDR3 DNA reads TGCGCCAGCAGCTCCATTGGAGACAGGACTTACGAGCAGTACTTC. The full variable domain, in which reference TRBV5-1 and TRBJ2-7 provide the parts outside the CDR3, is KAGVTQTPRYLIKTRGQQVTLSCSPISGHRSVSWYQQTPGQGLQFLFEYFSETQRNKGNFPGRFSGRQFSNSRSEMNVSTLELGDSALYLCASSSIGDRTYEQYFGPGTRLTVT.

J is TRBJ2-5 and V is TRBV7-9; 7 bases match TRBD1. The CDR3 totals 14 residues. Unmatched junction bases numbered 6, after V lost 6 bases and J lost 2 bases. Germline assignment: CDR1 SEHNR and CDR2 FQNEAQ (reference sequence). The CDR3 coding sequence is TGTGCCAGCAGACGGGGACAGCATCAAGAGACCCAGTACTTC. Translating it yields CASRRGQHQETQYF.

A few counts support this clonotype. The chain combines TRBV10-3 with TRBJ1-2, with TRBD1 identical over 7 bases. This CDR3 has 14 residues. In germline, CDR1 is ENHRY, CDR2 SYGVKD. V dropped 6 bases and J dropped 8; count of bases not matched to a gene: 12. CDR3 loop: CAISAQTGRSGYTF. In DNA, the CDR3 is TGTGCCATCAGCGCCCAGACAGGGCGGAGCGGCTACACCTTC.

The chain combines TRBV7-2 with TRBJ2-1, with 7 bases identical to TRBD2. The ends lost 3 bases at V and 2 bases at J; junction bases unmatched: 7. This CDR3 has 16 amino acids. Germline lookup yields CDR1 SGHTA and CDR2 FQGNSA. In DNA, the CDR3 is TGTGCCAGCAGCTTCCTGGCGGGAGTGACCTACAATGAGCAGTTCTTC. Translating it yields CASSFLAGVTYNEQFF.

CDR3: CATSDRDCYGYTF. CDR3 bases: TGTGCCACCAGTGACCGTGACTGCTATGGCTACACCTTC. The chain has TRBV24-1 and TRBJ1-2; D ambiguous. The CDR3 covers 13 residues. Trimming took 4 bases from V and 4 from J, leaving 9 bases between them. The V gene's germline CDR1 is KGHDR and CDR2 SFDVKD.

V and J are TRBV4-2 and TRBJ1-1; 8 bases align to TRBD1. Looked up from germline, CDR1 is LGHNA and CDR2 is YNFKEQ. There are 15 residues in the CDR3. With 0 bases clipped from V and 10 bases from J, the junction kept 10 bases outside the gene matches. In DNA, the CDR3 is TGTGCCAGCAGCCAAGAAAGAACAGGGGGGTTTATAGCTTTCTTT. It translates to CASSQERTGGFIAFF.

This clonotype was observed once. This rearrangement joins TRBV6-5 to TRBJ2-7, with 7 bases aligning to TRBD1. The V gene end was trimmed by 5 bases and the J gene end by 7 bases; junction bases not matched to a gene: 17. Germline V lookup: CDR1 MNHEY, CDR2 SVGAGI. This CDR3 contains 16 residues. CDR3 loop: CASSHYYRGGREEQYF. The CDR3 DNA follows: TGTGCCAGCAGTCACTATTACAGGGGTGGAAGGGAAGAGCAGTACTTC.

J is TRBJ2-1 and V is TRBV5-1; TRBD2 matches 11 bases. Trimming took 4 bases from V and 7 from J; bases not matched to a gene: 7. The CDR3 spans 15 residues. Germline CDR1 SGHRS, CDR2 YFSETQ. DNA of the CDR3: TGCGCCAGCAGCGGGACTAGCGGACTACAAAATGAGCAGTTCTTC. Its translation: CASSGTSGLQNEQFF.

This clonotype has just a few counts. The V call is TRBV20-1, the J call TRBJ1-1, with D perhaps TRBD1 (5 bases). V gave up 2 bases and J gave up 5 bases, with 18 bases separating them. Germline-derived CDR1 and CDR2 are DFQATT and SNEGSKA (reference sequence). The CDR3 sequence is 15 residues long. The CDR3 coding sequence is TGCAGTGCTAGAAAAGACAGAGCTGTCGGTACTGAAGCTTTCTTT. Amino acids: CSARKDRAVGTEAFF.

This chain's CDR3 is CATSINSGSSYEQYF. The CDR3 nucleotides are TGTGCCACCAGCATAAATAGCGGGAGCTCCTACGAGCAGTACTTC. J is TRBJ2-7 and V is TRBV15; 9 nucleotides match TRBD2. Unmatched junction bases numbered 4, after V lost 4 bases and J lost 0 bases. Germline V CDR1 and CDR2: LNHNV, YYDKDF (reference sequence). This CDR3 comprises 15 residues.

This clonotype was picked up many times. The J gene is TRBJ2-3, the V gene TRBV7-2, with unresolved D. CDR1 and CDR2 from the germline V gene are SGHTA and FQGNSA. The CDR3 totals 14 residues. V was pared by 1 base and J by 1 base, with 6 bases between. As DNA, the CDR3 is TGTGCCAGCAGCTTAGAGTGGGGCACAGATACGCAGTATTTT. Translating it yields CASSLEWGTDTQYF.

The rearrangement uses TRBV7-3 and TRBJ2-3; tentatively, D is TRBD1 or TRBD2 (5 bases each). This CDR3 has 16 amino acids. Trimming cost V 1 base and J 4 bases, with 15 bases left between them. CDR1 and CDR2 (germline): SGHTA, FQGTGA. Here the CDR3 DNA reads TGTGCCAGCAGCTTAATCCCCCAGGGCGGGCCAGATACGCAGTATTTT. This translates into CASSLIPQGGPDTQYF.

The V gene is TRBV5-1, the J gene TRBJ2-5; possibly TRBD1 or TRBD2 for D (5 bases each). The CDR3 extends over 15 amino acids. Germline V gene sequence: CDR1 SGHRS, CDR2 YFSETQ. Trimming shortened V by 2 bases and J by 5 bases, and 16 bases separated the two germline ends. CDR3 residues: CASSFQDLWGETQYF. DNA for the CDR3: TGCGCCAGCAGCTTCCAGGATCTTTGGGGGGAGACCCAGTACTTC.

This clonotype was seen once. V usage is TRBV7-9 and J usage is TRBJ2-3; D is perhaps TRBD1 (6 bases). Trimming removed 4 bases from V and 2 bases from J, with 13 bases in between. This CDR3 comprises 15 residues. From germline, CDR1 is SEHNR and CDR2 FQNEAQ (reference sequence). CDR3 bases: TGTGCCAGCAGCTCCGGACAGAGGACCACAGATACGCAGTATTTT. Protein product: CASSSGQRTTDTQYF.

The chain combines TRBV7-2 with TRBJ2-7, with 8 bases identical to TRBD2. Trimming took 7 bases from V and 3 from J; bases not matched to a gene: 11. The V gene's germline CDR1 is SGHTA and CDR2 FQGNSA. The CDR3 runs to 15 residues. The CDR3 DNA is TGTGCCAGCACGTCATGGGCGGGAGGAGGCTACGAGCAGTACTTC. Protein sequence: CASTSWAGGGYEQYF.

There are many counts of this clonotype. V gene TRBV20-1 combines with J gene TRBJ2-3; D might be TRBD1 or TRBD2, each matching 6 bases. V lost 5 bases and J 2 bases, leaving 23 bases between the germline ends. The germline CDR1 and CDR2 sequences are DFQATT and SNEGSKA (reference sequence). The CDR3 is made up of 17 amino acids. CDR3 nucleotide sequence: TGCAGTGCTGCTGCACATGGGGGCGGGGCGACCACAGATACGCAGTATTTT. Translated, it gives CSAAAHGGGATTDTQYF.

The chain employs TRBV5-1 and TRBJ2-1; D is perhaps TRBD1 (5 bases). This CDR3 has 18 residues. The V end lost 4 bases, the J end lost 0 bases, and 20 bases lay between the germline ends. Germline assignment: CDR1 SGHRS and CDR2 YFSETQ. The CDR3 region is CASSISLWGSGSYNEQFF. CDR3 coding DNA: TGCGCCAGCAGCATCAGCTTATGGGGCTCCGGCTCCTACAATGAGCAGTTCTTC.

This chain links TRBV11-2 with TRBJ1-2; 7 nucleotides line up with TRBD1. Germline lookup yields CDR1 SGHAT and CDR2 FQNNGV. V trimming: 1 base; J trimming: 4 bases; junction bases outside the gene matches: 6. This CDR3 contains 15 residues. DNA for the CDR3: TGTGCCAGCAGCTTAGGAGGGGGCAATGGCTATGGCTACACCTTC. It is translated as CASSLGGGNGYGYTF.

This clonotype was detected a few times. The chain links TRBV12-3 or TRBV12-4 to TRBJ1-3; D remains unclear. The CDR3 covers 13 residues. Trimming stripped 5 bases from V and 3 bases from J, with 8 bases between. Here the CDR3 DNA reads TGTGCCAGCAGTCCGTTAATTGGAAACACCATATATTTT. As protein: CASSPLIGNTIYF.

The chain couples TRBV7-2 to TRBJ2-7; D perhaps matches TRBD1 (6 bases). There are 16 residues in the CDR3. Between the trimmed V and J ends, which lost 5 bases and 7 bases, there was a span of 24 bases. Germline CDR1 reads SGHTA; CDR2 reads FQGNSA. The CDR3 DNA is TGTGCCAGCAGCCCGTCACGGGCCTACTTAGGGGGAGAGCAGTACTTC. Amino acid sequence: CASSPSRAYLGGEQYF.

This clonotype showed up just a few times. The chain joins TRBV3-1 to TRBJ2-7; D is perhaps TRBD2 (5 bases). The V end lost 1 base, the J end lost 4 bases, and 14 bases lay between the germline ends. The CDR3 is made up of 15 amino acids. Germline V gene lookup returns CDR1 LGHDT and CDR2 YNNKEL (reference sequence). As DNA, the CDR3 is TGTGCCAGCAGCCAAGTGCGGGCGGCCCGGTACGAGCAGTACTTC. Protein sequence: CASSQVRAARYEQYF.

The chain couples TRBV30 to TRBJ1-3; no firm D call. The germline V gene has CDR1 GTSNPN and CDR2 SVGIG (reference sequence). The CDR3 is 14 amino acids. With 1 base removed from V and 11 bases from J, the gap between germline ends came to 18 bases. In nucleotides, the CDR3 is TGTGCCTGGAGTGCGGGGTTGTCGTGGGCGGCCATATATTTT. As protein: CAWSAGLSWAAIYF. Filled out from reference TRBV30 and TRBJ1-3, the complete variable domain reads SQTIHQWPATLVQPVGSPLSLECTVEGTSNPNLYWYRQAAGRGLQLLFYSVGIGQISSEVPQNLSASRPQDRQFILSSKKLLLSDSGFYLCAWSAGLSWAAIYFGEGSWLTVV.

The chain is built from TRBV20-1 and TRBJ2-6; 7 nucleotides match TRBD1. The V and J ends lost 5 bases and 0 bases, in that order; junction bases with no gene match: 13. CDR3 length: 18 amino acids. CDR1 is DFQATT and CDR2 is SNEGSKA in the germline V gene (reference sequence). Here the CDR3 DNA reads TGCAGTGCTGACCGACAGGGAAAGATCCCCTCTGGGGCCAACGTCCTGACTTTC. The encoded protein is CSADRQGKIPSGANVLTF.

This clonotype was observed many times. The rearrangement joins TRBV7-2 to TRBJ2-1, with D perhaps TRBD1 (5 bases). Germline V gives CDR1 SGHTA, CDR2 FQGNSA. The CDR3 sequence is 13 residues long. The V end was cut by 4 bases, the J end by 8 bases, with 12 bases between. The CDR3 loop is CASSWSPGHEQFF. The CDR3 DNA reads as TGTGCCAGCAGCTGGAGCCCAGGGCATGAGCAGTTCTTC.

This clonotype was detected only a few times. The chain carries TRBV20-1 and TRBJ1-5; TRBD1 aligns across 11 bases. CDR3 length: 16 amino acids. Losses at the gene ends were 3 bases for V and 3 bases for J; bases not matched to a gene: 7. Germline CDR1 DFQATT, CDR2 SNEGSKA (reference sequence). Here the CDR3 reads CSARPLGQGDNQPQHF. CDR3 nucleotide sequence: TGCAGTGCTAGGCCTTTGGGACAGGGGGACAATCAGCCCCAGCATTTT.

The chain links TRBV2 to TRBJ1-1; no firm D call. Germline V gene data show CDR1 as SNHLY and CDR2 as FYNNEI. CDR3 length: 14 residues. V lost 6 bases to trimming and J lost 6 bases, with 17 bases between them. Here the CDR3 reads CASRKLDRESEAFF. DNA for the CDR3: TGTGCCAGCAGAAAGCTGGACCGTGAGTCTGAAGCTTTCTTT.

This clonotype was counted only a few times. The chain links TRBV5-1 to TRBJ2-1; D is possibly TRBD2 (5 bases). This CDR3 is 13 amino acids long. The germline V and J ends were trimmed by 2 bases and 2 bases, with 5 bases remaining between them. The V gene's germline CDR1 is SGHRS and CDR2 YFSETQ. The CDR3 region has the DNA TGCGCCAGCAGCTTACTAGCCTACAATGAGCAGTTCTTC. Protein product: CASSLLAYNEQFF.